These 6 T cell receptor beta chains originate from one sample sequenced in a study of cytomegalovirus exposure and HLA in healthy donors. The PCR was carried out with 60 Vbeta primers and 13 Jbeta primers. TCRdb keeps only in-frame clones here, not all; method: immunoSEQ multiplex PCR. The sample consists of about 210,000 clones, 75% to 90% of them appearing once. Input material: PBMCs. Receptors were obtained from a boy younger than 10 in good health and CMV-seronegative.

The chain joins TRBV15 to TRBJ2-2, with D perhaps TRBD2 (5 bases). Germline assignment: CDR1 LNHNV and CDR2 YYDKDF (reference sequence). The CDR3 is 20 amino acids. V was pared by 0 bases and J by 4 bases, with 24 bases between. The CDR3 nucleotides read TGTGCCACCAGCAGAGATTTGGTGTCTGGAGAGGGTACGATCACCGGGGAGCTGTTTTTT. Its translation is CATSRDLVSGEGTITGELFF.

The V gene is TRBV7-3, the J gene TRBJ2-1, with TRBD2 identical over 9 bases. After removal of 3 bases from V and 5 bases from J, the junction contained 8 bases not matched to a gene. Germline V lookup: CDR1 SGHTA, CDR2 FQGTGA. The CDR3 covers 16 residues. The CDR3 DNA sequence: TGTGCCAGCAGCTTGGCGGGGGGGGCTACAAACAATGAGCAGTTCTTC. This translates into CASSLAGGATNNEQFF. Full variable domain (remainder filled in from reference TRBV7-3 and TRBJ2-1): GAGVSQTPSNKVTEKGKYVELRCDPISGHTALYWYRQSLGQGPEFLIYFQGTGAADDSGLPNDRFFAVRPEGSVSTLKIQRTERGDSAVYLCASSLAGGATNNEQFFGPGTRLTVL.

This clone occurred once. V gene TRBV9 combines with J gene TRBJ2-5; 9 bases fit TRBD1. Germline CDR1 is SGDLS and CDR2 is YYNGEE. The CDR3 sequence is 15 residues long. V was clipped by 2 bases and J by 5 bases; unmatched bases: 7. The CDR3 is CASSVQQGAWETQYF. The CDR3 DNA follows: TGTGCCAGCAGCGTGCAACAGGGGGCATGGGAGACCCAGTACTTC.

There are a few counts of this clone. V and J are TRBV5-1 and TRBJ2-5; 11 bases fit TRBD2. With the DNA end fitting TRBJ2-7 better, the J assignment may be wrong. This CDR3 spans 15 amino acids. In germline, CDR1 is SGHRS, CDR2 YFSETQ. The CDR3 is CASSGTSGGFYEQYF. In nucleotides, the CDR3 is TGCGCCAGCAGCGGAACTAGCGGGGGCTTCTACGAGCAGTACTTC.

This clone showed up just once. CDR3 region: CASSHTSGSTDTQYF. The CDR3 DNA sequence: TGCGCCAGCAGCCATACTAGCGGAAGCACAGATACGCAGTATTTT. The V gene is TRBV5-1, the J gene TRBJ2-3, with 8 bases aligning to TRBD2. Germline loops: CDR1 SGHRS, CDR2 YFSETQ. The CDR3 length is 15 residues. Trimming took 4 bases from V and 0 from J; bases not matched to a gene: 4.

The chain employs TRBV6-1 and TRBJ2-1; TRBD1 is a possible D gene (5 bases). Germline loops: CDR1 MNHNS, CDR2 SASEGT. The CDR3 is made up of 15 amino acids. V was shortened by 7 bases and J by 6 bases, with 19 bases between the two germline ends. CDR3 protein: CASIGQGMARNEQFF. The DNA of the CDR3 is TGTGCCAGCATTGGTCAGGGTATGGCCCGCAATGAGCAGTTCTTC.